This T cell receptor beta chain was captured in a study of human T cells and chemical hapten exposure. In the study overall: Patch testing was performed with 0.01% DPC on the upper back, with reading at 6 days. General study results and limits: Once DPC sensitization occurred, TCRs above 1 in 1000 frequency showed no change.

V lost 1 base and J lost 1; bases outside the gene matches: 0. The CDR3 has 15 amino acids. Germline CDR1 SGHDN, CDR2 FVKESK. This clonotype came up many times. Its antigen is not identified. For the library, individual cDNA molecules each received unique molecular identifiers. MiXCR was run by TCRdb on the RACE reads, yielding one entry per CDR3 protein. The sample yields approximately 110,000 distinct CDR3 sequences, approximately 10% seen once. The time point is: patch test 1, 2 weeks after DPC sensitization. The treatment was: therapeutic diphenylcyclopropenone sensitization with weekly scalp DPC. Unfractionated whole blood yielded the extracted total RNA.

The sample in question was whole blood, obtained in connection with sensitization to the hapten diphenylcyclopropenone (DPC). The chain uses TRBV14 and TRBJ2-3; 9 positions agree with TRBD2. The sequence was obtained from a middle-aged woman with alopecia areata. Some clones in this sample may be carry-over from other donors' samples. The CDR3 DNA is TGTGCCAGCAGCCAAGTAGCGGGAGGCACAGATACGCAGTATTTT. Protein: CASSQVAGGTDTQYF.